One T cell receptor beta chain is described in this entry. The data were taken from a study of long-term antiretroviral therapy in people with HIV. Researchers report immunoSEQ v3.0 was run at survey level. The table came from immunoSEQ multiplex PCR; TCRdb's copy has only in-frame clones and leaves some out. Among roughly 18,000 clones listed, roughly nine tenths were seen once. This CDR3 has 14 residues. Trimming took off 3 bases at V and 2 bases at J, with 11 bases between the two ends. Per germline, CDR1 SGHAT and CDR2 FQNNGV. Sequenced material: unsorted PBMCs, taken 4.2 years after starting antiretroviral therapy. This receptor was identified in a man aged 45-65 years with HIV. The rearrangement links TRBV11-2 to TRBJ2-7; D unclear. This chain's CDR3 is CASSFLGPPYEQYF. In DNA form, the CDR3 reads TGTGCCAGCAGCTTCCTAGGGCCCCCCTACGAGCAGTACTTC.